The clone carrying this TCR beta chain was counted at least ten times. This entry belongs to a study of glioma-infiltrating T cells. The CDR3 length is 14 residues. Trimming pared 2 bases from V and 4 bases from J, leaving 11 bases between. The germline CDR1 and CDR2 sequences are ENHRY and SYGVKD. The iRepertoire nested amplicon-rescue multiplex PCR amplified TCR alpha and beta CDR3s from RNA. One-step reverse transcription and amplification started from approximately 100-400 ng of tissue mRNA or PBMC total RNA. TCRdb itself ran the multiplex PCR reads through MiXCR, one entry per CDR3 protein. The table has tens of thousands of distinct CDR3 sequences, less than 30% seen once.

V and J are TRBV10-3 and TRBJ1-1, with unresolved D. The TCR originated in a human donor with low-grade glioma or glioblastoma, undergoing nonglioma brain surgery, or in good health (not recorded which). The source material was glioma tissue, nonneoplastic brain tissue, or PBMCs (not recorded which). The CDR3 sequence: CAISEREGITEAFF. CDR3 sequence (DNA): TGTGCCATCAGTGAGCGGGAAGGGATCACTGAAGCTTTCTTT.